The T cell receptor beta chain described here comes from a study of brain T cells in children with intractable seizures (dated by TCRdb to the early 2020s). In the study overall: Resected brain tissue from 45 to 60 pediatric epilepsy surgery cases was first screened for immune gene transcripts using a NanoString immunology panel. Among the roughly twelve selected surgery cases, eight also had pre-surgery blood sequenced, leaving four with brain tissue only.

The time point label here, explained by the study, means: resected brain tissue, or blood drawn just prior to surgery. The surgery cases showing the highest brain T cell transcript signatures were chosen for TCR beta chain sequencing of brain tissue and, when available, of blood. Prior to surgery, the patients had been treated with at least one anti-epileptic drug. The TCR-sequenced patients were children whose drug-resistant epilepsy was caused by tuberous sclerosis complex, focal cortical dysplasia, Rasmussen encephalitis or hemimegalencephaly. Bulk genomic DNA was isolated from unsorted brain tissue and whole blood using the Monarch genomic DNA purification kit. The study at large found these results: The patients' HCMV serostatus was not known, and viral specificity was inferred solely from CDR3 sequence similarity. Because sequencing depth differed between pre- and post-surgery blood, the absence of clones from the pre-surgery sample may reflect undersampling.

From cysteine to phenylalanine, the CDR3 is 13 amino acids long. Only the CDR3 part of the read is kept: 39 bases, read in frame from the first base. In the germline V gene, CDR1 corresponds to MRHNA and CDR2 to SNTAGT. V is cut by 6 bases and J by 7 bases, and the space between the germline ends is 13 bases. As to this clone: No cognate antigen has been identified for it. No base quality values were provided; no much bigger clone lies one nucleotide off.

The immunoSEQ assay was used to generate TCR beta chain sequences from genomic DNA. The authors' pipeline ran thus. CDR3 sequences that did not begin with the conserved framework cysteine at position 104 were removed by hand. To get clonality, the normalized Shannon's Diversity Index was subtracted from one, giving values from 0 (maximal diversity) to 1 (oligoclonal). Chi-squared comparison-of-proportions tests assessed whether the same CDR3 differed in frequency between samples, such as brain versus blood. Public clonotypes were found through immuneACCESS searches, while the VDJdb browser was used to judge similarity to known antiviral clonotypes. TCRdb re-hosts the immuneACCESS table, in-frame sequences only. Its copies lack some clones; in the studies checked, an unresolved V gene accounts for under half of them, and the cause for the rest is not known. The D gene and trimming were derived from the DNA, and the V and J assignments and clone size from that table. The sample yields around 70,000 clones; 85% to 95% were counted once. The top ten clonotypes cover 1.5% of the sample.

This specimen was peripheral blood, taken at surgery. The TCR originated in a boy less than two years old with tuberous sclerosis and intractable seizures. The receptor chain draws on TRBV6-4 and TRBJ2-1; no D gene is confidently identified. The nucleotide sequence reads as follows: TGTGCCAGCAGCACCCCCGGACGGAATGAGCAGTTCTTC. The translation is CASSTPGRNEQFF.